One sample yielded the 21 T cell receptor beta chains listed below, sequenced in a study of Ad26.COV2.S vaccination and SARS-CoV-2 variants. Some clones are missing from TCRdb's copy, which holds only in-frame ones; the method was immunoSEQ multiplex PCR. Of about 350,000 clones in the sample, 92% were seen once. The source was peripheral blood, collected after recovery from COVID-19. These receptors originate from a human donor who had recovered from COVID-19.

The chain uses TRBV9 and TRBJ2-7, with D tentatively TRBD1 (8 bases). The CDR3 has 15 residues. V lost 4 bases and J lost 4, with 18 bases in between. Germline-derived CDR1 and CDR2 are SGDLS and YYNGEE. CDR3 sequence: CASSPQQGEGYEQYF. The CDR3 DNA reads TGTGCCAGCAGCCCGCAACAGGGGGAGGGATACGAGCAGTACTTC.

The rearrangement joins TRBV29-1 to TRBJ1-2, with D possibly TRBD1 on 6 matching bases. The V gene's germline CDR1 is SQVTM and CDR2 ANQGSEA. Trimming removed 6 bases at V and 4 bases at J, with 12 bases between. The CDR3 contains 12 residues. The CDR3 sequence: CSVRTVGYGYTF. The CDR3 DNA follows: TGCAGCGTGAGGACAGTGGGCTATGGCTACACCTTC.

The genes are TRBV2 and TRBJ1-6; 7 bases fit TRBD1. J was trimmed by 9 bases and V by 6 bases; bases with no gene match: 8. CDR3 length: 14 residues. CDR1 and CDR2 (germline): SNHLY, FYNNEI. Here the CDR3 DNA reads TGTGCCAGCAGCGCCAGGGGGAGAAGTTCACCCCTCCACTTT. This sequence encodes CASSARGRSSPLHF.

CDR3 in amino acids: CASSSPGQAHGSPLHF. The CDR3 coding sequence is TGTGCCAGCAGCTCACCGGGACAGGCCCATGGCTCACCCCTCCACTTT. The rearrangement joins TRBV5-4 to TRBJ1-6; TRBD1 aligns across 8 bases. There are 16 residues in the CDR3. Germline CDR1 reads SGHNT; CDR2 reads YYREEE (reference sequence). The V segment lost 3 bases and the J segment 10 bases; nucleotides outside the gene matches: 12.

This clone showed up just once. This chain uses TRBV18 with TRBJ2-3; 7 bases align to TRBD2. Trimming took 1 base from V and 5 from J; bases not matched to a gene: 9. This CDR3 comprises 16 residues. Germline V gives CDR1 KGHSH, CDR2 LQKENI. CDR3 bases: TGTGCCAGCTCACCACTCCCCAGCGGGGCGGGAGATACGCAGTATTTT. Translated, it gives CASSPLPSGAGDTQYF.

The gene calls are TRBV5-8 and TRBJ2-5, with a weak D call TRBD1 (7 bases). The V end was cut by 4 bases, the J end by 5 bases, with 18 bases between. The CDR3 length is 15 residues. The V gene's germline CDR1 is SGHTS and CDR2 YDEGEE. CDR3 bases: TGTGCCAGCAGCCTGGAGGGGGCAGGATGGGAGACCCAGTACTTC. This sequence encodes CASSLEGAGWETQYF.

The chain couples TRBV5-8 to TRBJ2-1, with TRBD1 as a possible D gene (6 bases). Germline V gives CDR1 SGHTS, CDR2 YDEGEE. V dropped 4 bases and J dropped 10 bases, with 21 bases sitting between them. The CDR3 has 15 residues. The CDR3 DNA follows: TGTGCCAGCAGCAAGAGGGGGAAACAGGGTAAGGAGCAGTTCTTC. Its protein product is CASSKRGKQGKEQFF. The full variable domain, in which reference TRBV5-8 and TRBJ2-1 provide the parts outside the CDR3, is EAGVTQSPTHLIKTRGQQATLRCSPISGHTSVYWYQQALGLGLQFLLWYDEGEERNRGNFPPRFSGRQFPNYSSELNVNALELEDSALYLCASSKRGKQGKEQFFGPGTRLTVL.

The chain carries TRBV19 and TRBJ1-6; D possibly corresponds to TRBD1 (5 bases). The CDR3 spans 15 residues. Trimming removed 5 bases at V and 1 base at J, with 9 bases between. Germline CDR1 and CDR2: LNHDA and SQIVND (reference sequence). CDR3 in amino acids: CASSWGESYNSPLHF. In nucleotides, the CDR3 is TGTGCCAGTAGTTGGGGGGAATCCTATAATTCACCCCTCCACTTT.

V usage is TRBV18 and J usage is TRBJ2-7; TRBD1 matches at 9 bases. Trimming cost V 3 bases and J 5 bases; bases outside gene matches: 8. This CDR3 contains 15 residues. The germline CDR1 and CDR2 sequences are KGHSH and LQKENI. CDR3 sequence (DNA): TGTGCCAGCTCACCCCGACAGGGGGTGGGCAACGAGCAGTACTTC. It codes for CASSPRQGVGNEQYF.

The chain has TRBV29-1 and TRBJ1-1; D is ambiguous. This CDR3 comprises 11 residues. CDR1 SQVTM and CDR2 ANQGSEA come from the germline V gene. The germline V and J ends were trimmed by 4 bases and 11 bases, with 14 bases remaining between them. CDR3: CSVGTPKSAFF. Here the CDR3 DNA reads TGCAGCGTTGGCACTCCTAAGTCTGCTTTCTTT.

The J gene is TRBJ1-1, the V gene TRBV4-1, with D unclear. Germline-derived CDR1 and CDR2 are MGHRA and YSYEKL. V gave up 1 base and J gave up 3 bases, with 9 bases separating them. CDR3 size: 14 residues. CDR3 residues: CASSQVRRDTEAFF. The CDR3 bases are TGCGCCAGCAGCCAAGTTAGGCGAGACACTGAAGCTTTCTTT.

V is TRBV6-5 and J is TRBJ1-5; D is uncertain. Germline V lookup: CDR1 MNHEY, CDR2 SVGAGI. The CDR3 has 10 amino acids. The germline V and J ends were trimmed by 6 bases and 8 bases, with 5 bases remaining between them. In nucleotides, the CDR3 is TGTGCCAGCAGCGTAGAGCCCCAGCATTTT. Its protein product is CASSVEPQHF.

The gene calls are TRBV4-3 and TRBJ2-2; D may correspond to TRBD1 or TRBD2 (6 bases each). The CDR3 contains 17 residues. Germline CDR1 reads LGHNA; CDR2 reads YSLEER. V was pared by 3 bases and J by 5 bases, with 19 bases between. CDR3 loop: CASSQLEGELGTGELFF. The DNA of the CDR3 is TGCGCCAGCAGCCAGTTGGAGGGGGAACTAGGGACCGGGGAGCTGTTTTTT.

This clone was picked up one time. The rearrangement joins TRBV4-1 to TRBJ2-1; D gene ambiguous. Germline CDR1 is MGHRA and CDR2 is YSYEKL. The V and J ends lost 4 bases and 7 bases respectively, with 20 bases between them. The CDR3 contains 16 residues. CDR3 sequence: CASSLPPLQLRNEQFF. CDR3 coding DNA: TGCGCCAGCAGCCTACCCCCGCTACAGCTAAGGAATGAGCAGTTCTTC.

This clone was detected only once. V is TRBV19 and J is TRBJ1-1; D is undetermined. V was pared by 5 bases and J by 1 base, with 8 bases between. CDR3 size: 13 residues. Per the germline V gene, CDR1 is LNHDA and CDR2 is SQIVND (reference sequence). The CDR3 region has the DNA TGTGCCAGTAGTCCCCAGAGGAACACTGAAGCTTTCTTT. This codes for CASSPQRNTEAFF.

This chain uses TRBV5-6 with TRBJ1-1, with TRBD1 matching 10 bases. The CDR3 extends over 15 amino acids. Germline CDR1 is SGHDT and CDR2 is YYEEEE. V lost 3 bases to trimming and J lost 4 bases; unmatched junction nucleotides: 6. The CDR3 protein is CASSYDRGQVTEAFF. The CDR3 DNA follows: TGTGCCAGCAGCTATGACAGGGGGCAAGTCACTGAAGCTTTCTTT.

This clone came up a few times. This rearrangement joins TRBV7-3 to TRBJ1-2; D not resolved. V was shortened by 2 bases and J by 5 bases, with 9 bases between the two germline ends. This CDR3 is built from 13 residues. Germline V gene lookup returns CDR1 SGHTA and CDR2 FQGTGA. The CDR3 sequence: CASSLDLGYGYTF. The CDR3 region has the DNA TGTGCCAGCAGCTTAGATTTGGGGTATGGCTACACCTTC.

The V and J genes are TRBV6-2 or TRBV6-3 and TRBJ1-1; 9 bases match TRBD1. V lost 5 bases, J lost 5 bases, and 9 bases stayed unmatched. The CDR3 consists of 15 residues. CDR1 and CDR2 from the germline V gene are MNHEY and SVGEGT. The CDR3 DNA reads as TGTGCCAGCAGTGCCGGGACAGGGATATGGACTGAAGCTTTCTTT. Its protein product is CASSAGTGIWTEAFF.

The count of this clone is one. Distinct nucleotide sequences in the sample also encode this CDR3. The rearrangement links TRBV6-2 or TRBV6-3 to TRBJ2-2; no definite D call. The CDR3 has 12 amino acids. Deletions cut 5 bases from V and 5 bases from J, with 6 bases between. Germline CDR1 MNHEY, CDR2 SVGEGT. CDR3 loop: CASSRGTGELFF. The DNA of the CDR3 is TGTGCCAGCAGTAGAGGAACCGGGGAGCTGTTTTTT.

The chain recombines TRBV4-3 with TRBJ2-5, with D perhaps TRBD1 or TRBD2 (5 bases each). The CDR3 contains 15 residues. Germline CDR1 reads LGHNA; CDR2 reads YSLEER. Between the trimmed V and J ends, which lost 4 bases and 3 bases, there was a span of 15 bases. CDR3: CASSPRDGREETQYF. DNA of the CDR3: TGCGCCAGCAGCCCCCGGGACGGACGAGAAGAGACCCAGTACTTC.

This clone was seen just once. The gene calls are TRBV19 and TRBJ2-5; no clear D. V dropped 4 bases and J dropped 4 bases, with 16 bases sitting between them. The germline gives CDR1 LNHDA, CDR2 SQIVND (reference sequence). This CDR3 contains 15 residues. CDR3 region: CASSRGWFGLETQYF. For the CDR3, the DNA is TGTGCCAGTAGTAGGGGTTGGTTCGGGTTAGAGACCCAGTACTTC.